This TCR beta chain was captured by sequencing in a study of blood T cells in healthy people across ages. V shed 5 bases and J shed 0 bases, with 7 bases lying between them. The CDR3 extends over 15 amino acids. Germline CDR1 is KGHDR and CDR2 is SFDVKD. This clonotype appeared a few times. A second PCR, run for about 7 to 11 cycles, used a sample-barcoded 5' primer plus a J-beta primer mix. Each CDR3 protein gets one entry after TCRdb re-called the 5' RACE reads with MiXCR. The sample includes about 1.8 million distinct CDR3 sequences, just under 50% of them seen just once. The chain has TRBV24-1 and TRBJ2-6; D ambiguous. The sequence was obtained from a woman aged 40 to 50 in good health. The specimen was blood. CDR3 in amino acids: CATSGWGSGANVLTF. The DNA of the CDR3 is TGTGCCACCAGTGGTTGGGGCTCTGGGGCCAACGTCCTGACTTTC.